The 20 T cell receptor beta chains in this list originate from one sample, sequenced in a study of tumor-infiltrating lymphocytes in primary liver carcinoma. Joint extraction of RNA and DNA used roughly 19-32 mg of bulk tissue that was unsorted. Synthesis of TCR beta cDNA was carried out from 500 ng total RNA with a constant-region primer. Construction of TCR beta libraries relied on three successive nested multiplex PCR rounds employing slightly modified ARM-PCR. TRBV1-TRBV30 forward primers paired with a C-beta reverse primer drove the first two PCR rounds, about 10 cycles each. TCRdb called the multiplex PCR reads again in MiXCR, with one record for every CDR3 protein. The sample includes around 79,000 distinct CDR3 sequences, 69% of them seen just once. Sequencing was carried out using tumor-adjacent normal liver tissue. These receptors all stem from a man in his forties with primary liver carcinoma and hepatitis B virus infection.

This chain joins TRBV6-5 and TRBJ2-5; D call uncertain. This CDR3 spans 15 amino acids. V lost 5 bases, J lost 4 bases, and 17 bases lay in between. From germline, CDR1 is MNHEY and CDR2 SVGAGI. The CDR3 bases are TGTGCCAGCAGTCACAGCTGGGATGCACGAGAGACCCAGTACTTC. It is translated as CASSHSWDARETQYF.

With respect to this clonotype: This CDR3 is missing its conserved last phenylalanine or tryptophan, likely due to a read error. The chain combines TRBV11-1 with TRBJ1-6, with D perhaps TRBD1 (5 bases). The CDR3 spans 13 residues. Germline-derived CDR1 and CDR2 are SGHAT and FQDESV (reference sequence). V was shortened by 5 bases and J by 9 bases, with 11 bases between the two germline ends. This CDR3 is CASSRTLASPLHL. The CDR3 bases are TGTGCCAGCAGCCGGACACTGGCTTCACCCCTCCACCTT.

This clonotype was seen only once. At one end the junction does not follow the germline gene, possibly because of a read error. This chain joins TRBV10-2 and TRBJ2-3; D is perhaps TRBD2 (6 bases). CDR3 length: 19 residues. CDR1 WSHSY and CDR2 SAAADI come from the germline V gene. Here the CDR3 DNA reads TGCGCCAGCAGTGACTTAAACGGGGCTAGCGTCGAAAGCACAGATACGCGGTACTTT. The encoded protein is CASSDLNGASVESTDTRYF.

The chain is built from TRBV11-1 and TRBJ2-5, with a tentative D call TRBD2 (6 bases). The CDR3 sequence is 14 residues long. Germline V gene data show CDR1 as SGHAT and CDR2 as FQDESV (reference sequence). CDR3 loop: CASGGQVEVETQYF. The CDR3 DNA sequence: TGTGCTAGCGGTGGACAAGTGGAGGTGGAGACCCAGTACTTC.

This clonotype was found a few times. J is TRBJ1-1 and V is TRBV7-9; D unresolved. CDR1 is SEHNR, CDR2 FQNEAQ, per germline (reference sequence). This CDR3 comprises 13 residues. Trimming removed 1 base at V and 0 bases at J, with 3 bases between. The DNA for the CDR3 is TGTGCCAGCAGCTTAGGTATGAACACTGAAGCTTTCTTT. Translation gives CASSLGMNTEAFF.

As for this clonotype: One end of the junction does not line up with germline, which may come from a read error. The CDR3 here is CSVEGTPKETQCF. DNA for the CDR3: TGCAGCGTTGAAGGAACACCCAAAGAGACCCAGTGCTTC. The chain uses TRBV29-1 and TRBJ2-5, with no clear D. Looked up from germline, CDR1 is SQVTM and CDR2 is ANQGSEA. There are 13 residues in the CDR3.

V is TRBV6-2 or TRBV6-3 and J is TRBJ2-1; 8 nucleotides match TRBD2. Germline CDR1 is MNHEY and CDR2 is SVGEGT. The CDR3 loop spans 14 amino acids. J lost 7 bases, V lost 2 bases, and 4 bases had no gene match. CDR3 DNA: TGTGCCAGCAGTTACCCCATAGCGGGAAATGAGCAGTTCTTC. Its protein is CASSYPIAGNEQFF.

Notes on this clonotype: This CDR3 fails to terminate in the conserved phenylalanine or tryptophan, so it likely reflects a read error. The V gene is TRBV6-1, the J gene TRBJ1-2; D is unclear. The CDR3 loop spans 12 amino acids. The germline V gene has CDR1 MNHNS and CDR2 SASEGT. CDR3 nucleotide sequence: TGTACCGGCAGTGAAACGAGGCTGGGCTACACCTTA. Translating gives CTGSETRLGYTL.

This clonotype was picked up a small number of times. One base away lies a much larger clone, so this may be a sequencing read error. V usage is TRBV4-3 and J usage is TRBJ2-7; no clear D gene. The CDR3 totals 13 residues. Looked up from germline, CDR1 is LGHNA and CDR2 is YSLEER. The CDR3 coding sequence is TGCGCCAGCAACCAAGATCTGCCCTACGAGCAGTACTTC. This encodes CASNQDLPYEQYF.

As to this clonotype: One junction end disagrees with the germline gene, perhaps due to a read error. The chain recombines TRBV12-3 or TRBV12-4 with TRBJ2-2; a possible D gene is TRBD2 (5 bases). The CDR3 spans 16 residues. CDR3: CASNILVGANTGELFF. CDR3 nucleotides: TGTGCCAGCAACATACTAGTGGGCGCGAACACCGGGGAGCTATTTTTT.

On this clonotype itself: The junction differs from germline at one of its ends, possibly a read error. The chain couples TRBV11-2 to TRBJ2-5; 7 bases line up with TRBD2. This CDR3 has 15 residues. From germline, CDR1 is SGHAT and CDR2 FQNNGV. The CDR3 DNA follows: TGTGCCAGCAGCTACCGGCGGGAGCGCCGGGAGACCCAGTATTTC. Amino acids: CASSYRRERRETQYF.

Concerning this clonotype itself: As the CDR3 is not closed by the conserved phenylalanine or tryptophan, this likely results from a read error. The chain combines TRBV12-3 or TRBV12-4 with TRBJ2-1, with a possible D match to TRBD1 (7 bases). V lost 10 bases and J lost 9, with 19 bases in between. The CDR3 loop spans 13 amino acids. The CDR3 sequence is CATEGAKEGEQFI. CDR3 bases: TGTGCCACCGAGGGGGCCAAGGAGGGTGAGCAGTTCATC.

This clonotype was detected only a few times. The J gene is TRBJ2-7, the V gene TRBV4-3; D perhaps matches TRBD1 (6 bases). The CDR3 runs to 15 residues. Trimming removed 7 bases from V and 4 bases from J, with 20 bases in between. CDR1 is LGHNA and CDR2 is YSLEER in the germline V gene. In DNA, the CDR3 is TGCGCCAGCAACCTCGAAGGGACAACAGCTTACGAGCAGTACTTC. Its protein product is CASNLEGTTAYEQYF.

About this clonotype itself: Its ends do not fully match the called genes, so a read error is possible. The CDR3 is CTINVIANTGELFF. The CDR3 region has the DNA TGTACCATCAATGTGATCGCGAACACCGGGGAGCTGTTTTTT. The chain has TRBV10-3 and TRBJ2-2; D gene ambiguous. The CDR3 is 14 amino acids. Germline-derived CDR1 and CDR2 are ENHRY and SYGVKD.

For this clonotype: Mismatch with germline at one junction end may stem from a read error. This sequence joins TRBV12-3 or TRBV12-4 and TRBJ2-2; tentatively, D is TRBD2 (6 bases). The CDR3 is 17 residues long. The CDR3 reads CTSSTGTPVIGTGELFF. DNA of the CDR3: TGTACCAGTAGCACCGGGACTCCCGTCATAGGTACCGGGGAGCTGTTTTTT.

This clonotype came up once. One end of the junction is discordant with germline, which a read error may explain. J is TRBJ2-1 and V is TRBV4-3; 7 bases align to TRBD2. This CDR3 comprises 16 residues. Per the germline V gene, CDR1 is LGHNA and CDR2 is YSLEER. The CDR3 DNA reads as TGCGCCAGCAGCCAAGACGGACTAGTGGCATACAATGAGCAGTCCTTC. Its protein is CASSQDGLVAYNEQSF.

With respect to this clonotype: The CDR3 does not end in the conserved phenylalanine or tryptophan, so this is likely a read error. V usage is TRBV6-5 and J usage is TRBJ1-3; 7 bases map to TRBD1. The CDR3 sequence is 15 residues long. CDR1 and CDR2 from the germline V gene are MNHEY and SVGAGI. The CDR3 reads CASSQGGHSGNTIYS. CDR3 coding DNA: TGTGCTAGCAGCCAAGGGGGCCACTCTGGAAACACCATATATTCT.

The J gene is TRBJ2-1, the V gene TRBV5-1; the match to TRBD1 covers 9 bases. The length of the CDR3 is 15 residues. Germline CDR1 reads SGHRS; CDR2 reads YFSETQ. The junction had 5 bases not matched to a gene; V was cut back by 4 bases and J by 3 bases. The CDR3 DNA follows: TGCGCCAGCAGCATGGGGACAGGGTGCTACAATGAGCAGTTCTTC. This encodes CASSMGTGCYNEQFF.

CDR3 bases: TGTGTAAGCAGCCAACCAGGGGCTAGCAATGAGCAGTTCTTC. Translated: CVSSQPGASNEQFF. The chain uses TRBV11-2 and TRBJ2-1, with D perhaps TRBD1 (6 bases). Germline CDR1 and CDR2: SGHAT and FQNNGV. This CDR3 has 14 residues.

Turning to this clonotype: An end of the junction differs from the germline gene, which may be a read error. V and J are TRBV4-3 and TRBJ2-1, with D possibly matching TRBD1 (6 bases). Germline V gene data show CDR1 as LGHNA and CDR2 as YSLEER. The length of the CDR3 is 15 residues. CDR3 sequence: CASSIRGGPGDEQFF. CDR3 coding DNA: TGTGCCAGCAGTATCCGAGGGGGTCCAGGGGATGAACAGTTCTTC.